This TCR beta chain is from a study of shared T cell receptors in the human thymus. Assay used: immunoSEQ multiplex PCR; TCRdb lists only in-frame clones, some missing. Among 640,000 or so clones listed, over 75% were seen once. V shed 5 bases and J 4 bases; nucleotides not matched to a gene: 7. Germline V gives CDR1 MNHEY, CDR2 SMNVEV (reference sequence). This CDR3 is 15 amino acids long. This sample also belongs to another study, concerning human thymus T cells. That source notes: Thymus tissue was removed during corrective cardiac surgery. Seemingly biased V and J gene usage marked thymic and blood repertoires. Unrelated individuals had highly overlapping thymic repertoires, as reported in related research.

The V gene is TRBV27, the J gene TRBJ1-2; 10 bases align to TRBD1. The TCR comes from a boy under three years old with a congenital heart defect. The material sequenced was thymocytes. Here the CDR3 DNA reads TGTGCCAGCAGTCCCCGACAGGGGGCCAGCTATGGCTACACCTTC. Translated, it gives CASSPRQGASYGYTF.